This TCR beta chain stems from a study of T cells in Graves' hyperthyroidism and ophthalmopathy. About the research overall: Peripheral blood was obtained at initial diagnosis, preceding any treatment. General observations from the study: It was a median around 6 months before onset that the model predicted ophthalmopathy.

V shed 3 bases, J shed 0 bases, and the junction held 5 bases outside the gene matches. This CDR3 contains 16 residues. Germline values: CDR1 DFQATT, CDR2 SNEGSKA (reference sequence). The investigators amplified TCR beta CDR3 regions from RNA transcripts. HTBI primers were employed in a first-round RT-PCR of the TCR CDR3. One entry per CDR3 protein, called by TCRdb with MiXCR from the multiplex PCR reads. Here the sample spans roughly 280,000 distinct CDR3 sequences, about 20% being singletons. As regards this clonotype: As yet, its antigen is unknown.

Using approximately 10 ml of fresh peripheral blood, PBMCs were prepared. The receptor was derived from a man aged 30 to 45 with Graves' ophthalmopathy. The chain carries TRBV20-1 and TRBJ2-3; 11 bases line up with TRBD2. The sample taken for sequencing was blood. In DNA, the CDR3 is TGCAGTGCTAGTAGGCTAGCGGGAGGCAGCACAGATACGCAGTATTTT. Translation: CSASRLAGGSTDTQYF.